This TCR beta chain was observed in a study of T cells in Graves' hyperthyroidism and ophthalmopathy. The investigators amplified TCR beta CDR3 regions from RNA transcripts. An initial round of RT-PCR targeting the TCR CDR3 relied on the HTBI primer set. In TCRdb, the multiplex PCR reads were re-called with MiXCR into one record per CDR3 protein. The sample records about 620,000 distinct CDR3 sequences, around 15% being singletons. The CDR3 is 10 amino acids. Trimming took off 7 bases at V and 2 bases at J, with 5 bases between the two ends. The germline V gene encodes CDR1 GTSNPN and CDR2 SVGIG (reference sequence). This clonotype was recorded at least ten times.

This sequence originates from a woman aged 25 to 39 with Graves' hyperthyroidism. The V and J genes are TRBV30 and TRBJ1-2; D is unresolved. Sequenced material: blood. The CDR3 sequence: CASENYGYTF. The DNA for the CDR3 is TGTGCCTCGGAGAACTATGGCTACACCTTC.